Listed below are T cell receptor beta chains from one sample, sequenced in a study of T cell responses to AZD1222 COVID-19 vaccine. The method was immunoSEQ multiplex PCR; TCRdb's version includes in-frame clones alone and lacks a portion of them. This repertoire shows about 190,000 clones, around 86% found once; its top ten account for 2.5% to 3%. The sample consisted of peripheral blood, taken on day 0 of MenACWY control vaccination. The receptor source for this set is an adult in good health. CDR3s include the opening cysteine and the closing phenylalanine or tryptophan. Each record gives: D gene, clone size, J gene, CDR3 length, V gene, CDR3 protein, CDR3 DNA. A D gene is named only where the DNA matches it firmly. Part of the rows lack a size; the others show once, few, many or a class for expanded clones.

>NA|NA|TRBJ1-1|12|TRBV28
CASSLETGFAFF
TGTGCCAGCAGTCTCGAGACAGGCTTCGCTTTCTTT
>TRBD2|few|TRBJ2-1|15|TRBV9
CASSAPGLMGNEQFF
TGTGCCAGCAGCGCCCCGGGACTAATGGGAAATGAGCAGTTCTTC
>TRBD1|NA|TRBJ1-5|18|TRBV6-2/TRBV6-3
CASSLRDRGLMGNQPQHF
TGTGCCAGCAGTCTCCGGGACAGGGGACTTATGGGCAATCAGCCCCAGCATTTT
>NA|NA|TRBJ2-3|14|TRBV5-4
CASSLQGSADTQYF
TGTGCCAGCAGCCTGCAGGGGAGCGCAGATACGCAGTATTTT
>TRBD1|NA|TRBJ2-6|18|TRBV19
CASSIVGQGATGANVLTF
TGTGCCAGTAGTATAGTGGGACAGGGGGCCACTGGGGCCAACGTCCTGACTTTC
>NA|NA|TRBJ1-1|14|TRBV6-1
CASSEGFTNTEAFF
TGTGCCAGCAGTGAAGGGTTCACGAACACTGAAGCTTTCTTT
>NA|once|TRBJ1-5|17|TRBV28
CASSTRLGGGKGQPQHF
TGTGCCAGCAGTACCCGACTAGGCGGGGGCAAGGGTCAGCCCCAGCATTTT
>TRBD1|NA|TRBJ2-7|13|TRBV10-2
CASRLGQSYEQYF
TGCGCCAGCAGGTTGGGACAGTCTTACGAGCAGTACTTC
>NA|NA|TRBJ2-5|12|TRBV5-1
CASSPEVGTQYF
TGCGCCAGCAGCCCCGAGGTGGGGACCCAGTACTTC
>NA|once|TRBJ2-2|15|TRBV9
CASSVGGGNTGELFF
TGTGCCAGCAGCGTAGGGGGGGGCAACACCGGGGAGCTGTTTTTT
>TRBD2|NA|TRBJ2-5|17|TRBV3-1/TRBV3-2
CASSQGETSGPSGTQYF
TGTGCCAGCAGCCAAGGGGAGACTAGCGGGCCATCGGGGACCCAGTACTTC
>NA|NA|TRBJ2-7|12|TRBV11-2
CASGDRLYEQYF
TGTGCCAGCGGGGATAGGCTCTACGAGCAGTACTTC
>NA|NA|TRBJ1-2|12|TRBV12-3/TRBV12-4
CASSLSSYGYTF
TGTGCCAGCAGTTTATCCTCCTATGGCTACACCTTC
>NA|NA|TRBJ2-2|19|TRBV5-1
CASSLSYGGTSPNTGELFF
TGCGCCAGCAGCTTGTCATACGGCGGGACCTCTCCGAACACCGGGGAGCTGTTTTTT
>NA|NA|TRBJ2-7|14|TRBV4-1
CASSSGFRTYEQYF
TGCGCCAGCAGCTCGGGATTTCGGACCTACGAGCAGTACTTC
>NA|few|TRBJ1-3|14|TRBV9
CASSPRTTGDTIYF
TGTGCCAGCAGCCCGCGGACAACCGGGGACACCATATATTTT
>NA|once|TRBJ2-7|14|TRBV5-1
CASSLTGLNYEQYF
TGCGCCAGCAGCTTGACGGGCCTAAACTACGAGCAGTACTTC
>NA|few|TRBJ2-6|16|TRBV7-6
CASSREAASGANVLTF
TGTGCCAGCAGCCGTGAGGCGGCCTCTGGGGCCAACGTCCTGACTTTC
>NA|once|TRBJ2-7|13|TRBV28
CASSFMGYNEQYF
TGTGCCAGCAGTTTTATGGGGTACAACGAGCAGTACTTC
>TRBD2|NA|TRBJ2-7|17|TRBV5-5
CASSLTSGGLGSYEQYF
TGTGCCAGCAGCCTTACTAGCGGGGGCCTCGGATCCTACGAGCAGTACTTC
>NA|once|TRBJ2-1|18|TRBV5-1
CASSLVSGSVSSYNEQFF
TGCGCCAGCAGCTTGGTTTCGGGTAGCGTAAGCTCCTACAATGAGCAGTTCTTC
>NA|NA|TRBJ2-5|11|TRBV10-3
CAIGPRETQYF
TGTGCCATCGGCCCTCGAGAGACCCAGTACTTC
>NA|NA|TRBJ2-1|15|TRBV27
CASSDLLSSYNEQFF
TGTGCCAGCAGTGACTTACTCAGCTCCTACAATGAGCAGTTCTTC
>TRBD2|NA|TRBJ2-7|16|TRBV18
CASSPGTSGIVYEQYF
TGTGCCAGCTCACCAGGGACTAGCGGGATAGTATACGAGCAGTACTTC
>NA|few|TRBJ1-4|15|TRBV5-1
CASSLESRANEKLFF
TGCGCCAGCAGCTTGGAGAGCAGAGCTAATGAAAAACTGTTTTTT
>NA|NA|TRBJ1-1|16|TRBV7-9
CASSSLLQGTGTEAFF
TGTGCCAGCAGCTCACTTCTACAGGGAACGGGCACTGAAGCTTTCTTT
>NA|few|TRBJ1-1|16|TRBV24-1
CATSDPPGTPNTEAFF
TGTGCCACCAGTGATCCCCCCGGGACACCGAACACTGAAGCTTTCTTT
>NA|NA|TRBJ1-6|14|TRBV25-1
CASKPDPYNSPLHF
TGTGCCAGCAAGCCAGACCCTTATAATTCACCCCTCCACTTT
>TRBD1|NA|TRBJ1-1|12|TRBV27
CASKGDRAEAFF
TGTGCCAGCAAGGGGGACAGAGCTGAAGCTTTCTTT
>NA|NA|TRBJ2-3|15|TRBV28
CASSLYNGLKGTQYF
TGTGCCAGCAGTTTATATAACGGACTAAAGGGTACGCAGTATTTT
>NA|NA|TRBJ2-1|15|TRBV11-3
CASSLEGRVANEQFF
TGTGCCAGCAGCTTAGAAGGGAGAGTGGCCAATGAGCAGTTCTTC
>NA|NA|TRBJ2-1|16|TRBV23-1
CASSQSRPNAYNEQFF
TGCGCCAGCAGTCAATCGCGACCGAATGCCTACAATGAGCAGTTCTTC
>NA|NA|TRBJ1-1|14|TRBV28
CASSLSGEGTEAFF
TGTGCCAGCAGTTTATCAGGGGAGGGGACTGAAGCTTTCTTT
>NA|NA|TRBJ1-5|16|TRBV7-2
CASSLGWGRDNQPQHF
TGTGCCAGCAGCTTAGGATGGGGACGGGACAATCAGCCCCAGCATTTT
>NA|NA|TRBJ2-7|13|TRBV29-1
CSVVDPRSYEQYF
TGCAGCGTTGTGGACCCCCGCTCCTACGAGCAGTACTTC
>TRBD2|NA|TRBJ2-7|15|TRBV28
CASSSAGTSGYEQYF
TGTGCCAGCAGTTCCGCCGGGACTAGCGGATACGAGCAGTACTTC
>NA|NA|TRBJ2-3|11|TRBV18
CASSLADTQYF
TGTGCCAGCTCACTAGCAGATACGCAGTATTTT
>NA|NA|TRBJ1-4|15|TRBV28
CASSTGGITNEKLFF
TGTGCCAGCAGTACGGGAGGGATCACTAATGAAAAACTGTTTTTT
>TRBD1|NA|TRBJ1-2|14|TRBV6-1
CASRGQGADYGYTF
TGTGCCAGCAGAGGACAGGGGGCTGACTATGGCTACACCTTC
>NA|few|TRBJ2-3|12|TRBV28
CAGGVGPDTQYF
TGTGCCGGTGGCGTAGGTCCAGATACGCAGTATTTT
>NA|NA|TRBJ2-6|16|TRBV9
CASSPRRVSGANVLTF
TGTGCCAGCAGCCCTCGCAGAGTCTCTGGGGCCAACGTCCTGACTTTC
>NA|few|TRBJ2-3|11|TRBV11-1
CASRAGDTQYF
TGTGCCAGCAGGGCTGGTGATACGCAGTATTTT
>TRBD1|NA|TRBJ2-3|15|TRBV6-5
CASSSDRGRTDTQYF
TGTGCCAGCAGTTCGGACAGGGGAAGAACAGATACGCAGTATTTT
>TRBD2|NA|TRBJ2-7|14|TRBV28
CASSLPGREAEQYF
TGTGCCAGCAGTTTGCCTGGGCGGGAGGCCGAGCAGTACTTC
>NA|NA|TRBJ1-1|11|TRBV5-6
CASSLNTEAFF
TGTGCCAGCAGCTTGAACACTGAAGCTTTCTTT
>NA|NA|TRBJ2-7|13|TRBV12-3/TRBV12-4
CASSLGGSYEQYF
TGTGCCAGCAGTTTAGGGGGATCCTACGAGCAGTACTTC
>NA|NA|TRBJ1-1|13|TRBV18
CASSPVKEVGAFF
TGTGCCAGCTCACCTGTAAAGGAGGTGGGAGCTTTCTTT